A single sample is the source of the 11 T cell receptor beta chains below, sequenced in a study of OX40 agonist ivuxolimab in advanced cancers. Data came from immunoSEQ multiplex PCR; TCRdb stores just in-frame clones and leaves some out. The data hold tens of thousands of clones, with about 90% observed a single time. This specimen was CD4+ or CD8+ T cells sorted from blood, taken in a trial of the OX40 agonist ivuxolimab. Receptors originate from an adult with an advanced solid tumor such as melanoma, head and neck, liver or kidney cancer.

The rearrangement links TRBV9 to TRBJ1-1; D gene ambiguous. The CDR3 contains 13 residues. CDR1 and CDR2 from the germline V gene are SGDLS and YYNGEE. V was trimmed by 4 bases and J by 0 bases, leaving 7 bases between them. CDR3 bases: TGTGCCAGCAGCCCCCTTGTGAACACTGAAGCTTTCTTT. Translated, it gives CASSPLVNTEAFF.

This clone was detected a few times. CDR3 region: CASSTPSSRNTGELFF. In DNA form, the CDR3 reads TGTGCCAGCAGTACCCCGAGTAGCAGGAACACCGGGGAGCTGTTTTTT. The J gene is TRBJ2-2, the V gene TRBV27, with D unresolved. Trimming removed 5 bases from V and 1 base from J, with 14 bases in between. The germline V gene has CDR1 MNHEY and CDR2 SMNVEV (reference sequence). The CDR3 has 16 residues.

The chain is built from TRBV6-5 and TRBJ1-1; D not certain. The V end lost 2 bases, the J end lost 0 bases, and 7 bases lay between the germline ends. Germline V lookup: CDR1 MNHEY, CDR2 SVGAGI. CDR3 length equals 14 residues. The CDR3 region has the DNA TGTGCCAGCAGTTACGGCAGCATGAACACTGAAGCTTTCTTT. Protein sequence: CASSYGSMNTEAFF.

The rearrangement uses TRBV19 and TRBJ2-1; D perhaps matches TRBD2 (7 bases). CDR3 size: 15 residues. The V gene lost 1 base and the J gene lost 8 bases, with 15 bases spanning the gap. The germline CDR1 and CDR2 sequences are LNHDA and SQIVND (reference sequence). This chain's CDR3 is CASSIVGGGLDEQFF. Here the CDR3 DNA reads TGTGCCAGTAGTATAGTAGGGGGGGGCCTCGATGAGCAGTTCTTC. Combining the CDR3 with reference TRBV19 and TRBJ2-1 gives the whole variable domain DGGITQSPKYLFRKEGQNVTLSCEQNLNHDAMYWYRQDPGQGLRLIYYSQIVNDFQKGDIAEGYSVSREKKESFPLTVTSAQKNPTAFYLCASSIVGGGLDEQFFGPGTRLTVL.

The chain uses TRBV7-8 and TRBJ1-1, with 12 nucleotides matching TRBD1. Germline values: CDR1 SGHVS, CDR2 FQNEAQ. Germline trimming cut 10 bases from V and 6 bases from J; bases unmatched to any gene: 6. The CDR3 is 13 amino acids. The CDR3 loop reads CATAGQGAAEAFF. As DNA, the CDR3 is TGTGCCACCGCGGGACAGGGGGCGGCTGAAGCTTTCTTT.

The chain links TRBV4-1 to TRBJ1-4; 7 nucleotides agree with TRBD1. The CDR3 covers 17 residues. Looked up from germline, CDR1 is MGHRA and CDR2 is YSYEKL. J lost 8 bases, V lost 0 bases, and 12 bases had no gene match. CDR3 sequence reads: CASSQDGQVLVREKLFF. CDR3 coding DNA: TGCGCCAGCAGCCAAGATGGACAGGTTCTAGTGCGAGAAAAACTGTTTTTT.

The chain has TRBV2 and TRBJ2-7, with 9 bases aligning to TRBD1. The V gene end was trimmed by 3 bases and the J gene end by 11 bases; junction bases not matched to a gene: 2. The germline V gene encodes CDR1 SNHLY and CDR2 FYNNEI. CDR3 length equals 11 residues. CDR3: CASSDGQGKYV. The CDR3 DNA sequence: TGTGCCAGCAGTGACGGACAGGGGAAGTACGTC.

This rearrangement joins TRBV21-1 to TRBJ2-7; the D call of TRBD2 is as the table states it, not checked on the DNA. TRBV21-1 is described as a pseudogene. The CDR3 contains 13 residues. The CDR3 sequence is CASSKVEIYEQYV. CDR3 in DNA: TGTGCCAGCAGCAAAGTGGAGATCTACGAGCAGTACGTC.

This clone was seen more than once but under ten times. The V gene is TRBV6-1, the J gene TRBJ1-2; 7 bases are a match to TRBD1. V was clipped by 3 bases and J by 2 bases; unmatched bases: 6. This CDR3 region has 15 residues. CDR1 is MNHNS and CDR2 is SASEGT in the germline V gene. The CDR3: CASSDWGQLNYGYTF. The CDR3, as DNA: TGTGCCAGCAGTGACTGGGGACAGCTAAACTATGGCTACACCTTC.

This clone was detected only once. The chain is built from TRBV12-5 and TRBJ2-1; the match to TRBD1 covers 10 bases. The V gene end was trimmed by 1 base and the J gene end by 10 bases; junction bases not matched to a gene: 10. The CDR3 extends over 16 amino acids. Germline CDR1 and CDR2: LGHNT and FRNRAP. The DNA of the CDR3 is TGTGCTAGTGGTTTGGATTTCCGGACAGGGGGAGGGGAGCAGTTCTTC. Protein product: CASGLDFRTGGGEQFF.

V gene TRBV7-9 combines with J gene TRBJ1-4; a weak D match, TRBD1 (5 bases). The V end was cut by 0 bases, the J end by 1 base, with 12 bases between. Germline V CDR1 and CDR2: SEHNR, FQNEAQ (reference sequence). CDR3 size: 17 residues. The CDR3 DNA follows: TGTGCCAGCAGCTTAGCGATTGGGGGGGAAACTAATGAAAAACTGTTTTTT. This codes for CASSLAIGGETNEKLFF.